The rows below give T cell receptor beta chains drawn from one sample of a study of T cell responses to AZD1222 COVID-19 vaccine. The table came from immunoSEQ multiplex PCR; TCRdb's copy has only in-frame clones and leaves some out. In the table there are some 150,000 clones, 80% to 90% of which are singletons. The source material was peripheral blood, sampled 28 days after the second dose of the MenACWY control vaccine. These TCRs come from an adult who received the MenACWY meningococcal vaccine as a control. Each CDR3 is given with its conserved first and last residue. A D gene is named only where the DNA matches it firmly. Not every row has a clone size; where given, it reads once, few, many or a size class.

CDR3aa: CAISGGGNQPQHF
CDR3nt: TGTGCCATCAGTGGGGGCGGCAACCAGCCCCAGCATTTT
abundance: .
d_gene: .
v_gene: TRBV10-3
j_gene: TRBJ1-5

CDR3aa: CASSPDPSEQYF
CDR3nt: TGTGCCAGCAGCCCCGATCCGTCGGAGCAGTACTTC
abundance: .
d_gene: .
v_gene: TRBV6-5
j_gene: TRBJ2-7

CDR3aa: CASSQERQGGYGYTF
CDR3nt: TGCGCCAGCAGCCAAGAGAGACAGGGCGGCTATGGCTACACCTTC
abundance: .
d_gene: TRBD1
v_gene: TRBV4-1
j_gene: TRBJ1-2

CDR3aa: CSASRQGNYGYTF
CDR3nt: TGCAGTGCTAGTAGACAGGGGAACTATGGCTACACCTTC
abundance: .
d_gene: TRBD1
v_gene: TRBV20-1
j_gene: TRBJ1-2

CDR3aa: CASSSTLTSPGNGYTF
CDR3nt: TGTGCCAGCAGCTCAACTCTCACATCCCCGGGCAATGGCTACACCTTC
abundance: .
d_gene: .
v_gene: TRBV7-2
j_gene: TRBJ1-2

CDR3aa: CATAGGNTEAFF
CDR3nt: TGTGCCACCGCGGGCGGTAACACTGAAGCTTTCTTT
abundance: .
d_gene: .
v_gene: TRBV24-1
j_gene: TRBJ1-1

CDR3aa: CASSLTSDTTDTQYF
CDR3nt: TGTGCCAGCTCCCTAACTAGCGATACCACAGATACGCAGTATTTT
abundance: few
d_gene: TRBD2
v_gene: TRBV18
j_gene: TRBJ2-3

CDR3aa: CASSQTSENTGELFF
CDR3nt: TGTGCCAGTAGCCAGACTAGCGAGAACACCGGGGAGCTGTTTTTT
abundance: .
d_gene: TRBD2
v_gene: TRBV19
j_gene: TRBJ2-2

CDR3aa: CASSRTGLNTEAFF
CDR3nt: TGTGCCAGCAGCCGGACAGGCCTGAACACTGAAGCTTTCTTT
abundance: .
d_gene: TRBD1
v_gene: TRBV2
j_gene: TRBJ1-1

CDR3aa: CASSQDLLRSNTEAFF
CDR3nt: TGTGCCAGCAGCCAAGATCTGTTGCGGTCGAACACTGAAGCTTTCTTT
abundance: .
d_gene: .
v_gene: TRBV14
j_gene: TRBJ1-1

CDR3aa: CASSIDMAGNQPQHF
CDR3nt: TGTGCCAGTAGTATAGATATGGCTGGCAATCAGCCCCAGCATTTT
abundance: few
d_gene: .
v_gene: TRBV19
j_gene: TRBJ1-5

CDR3aa: CASSYHQTLYGYTF
CDR3nt: TGTGCCAGCAGTTACCACCAGACCCTCTATGGCTACACCTTC
abundance: .
d_gene: .
v_gene: TRBV6-5
j_gene: TRBJ1-2

CDR3aa: CASSKGQVNSGNTIYF
CDR3nt: TGTGCCAGTAGTAAGGGACAGGTTAACTCTGGAAACACCATATATTTT
abundance: .
d_gene: TRBD1
v_gene: TRBV19
j_gene: TRBJ1-3

CDR3aa: CASSTTPVLGGEQFF
CDR3nt: TGTGCCAGCAGCACGACTCCGGTTTTGGGCGGGGAGCAGTTCTTC
abundance: .
d_gene: .
v_gene: TRBV28
j_gene: TRBJ2-1

CDR3aa: CASSPRQDEQFF
CDR3nt: TGTGCCAGCTCACCCCGTCAGGATGAGCAGTTCTTC
abundance: .
d_gene: .
v_gene: TRBV18
j_gene: TRBJ2-1

CDR3aa: CASSNTGDTEAFF
CDR3nt: TGTGCCAGCAGCAATACAGGGGACACTGAAGCTTTCTTT
abundance: .
d_gene: TRBD1
v_gene: TRBV14
j_gene: TRBJ1-1

CDR3aa: CASSTVGRTSGRTCAEQYF
CDR3nt: TGTGCCAGCAGCACTGTCGGACGGACTAGCGGGAGAACGTGCGCCGAGCAGTACTTC
abundance: .
d_gene: .
v_gene: TRBV21-1
j_gene: TRBJ2-7

CDR3aa: CASSHTRDRADQPQHF
CDR3nt: TGTGCCAGCAGCCACACCCGGGACAGGGCCGATCAGCCCCAGCATTTT
abundance: .
d_gene: TRBD1
v_gene: TRBV7-9
j_gene: TRBJ1-5

CDR3aa: CASSDTATNEKLFF
CDR3nt: TGTGCCAGCTCCGACACCGCAACTAATGAAAAACTGTTTTTT
abundance: .
d_gene: .
v_gene: TRBV28
j_gene: TRBJ1-4

CDR3aa: CASSLTTGSTGELFF
CDR3nt: TGTGCCAGCAGCTTGACGACAGGGAGCACCGGGGAGCTGTTTTTT
abundance: .
d_gene: TRBD1
v_gene: TRBV7-3
j_gene: TRBJ2-2

CDR3aa: CASSQGLRGLRQPQHF
CDR3nt: TGTGCCAGCAGCCAAGGCCTAAGGGGGTTGAGACAGCCCCAGCATTTT
abundance: few
d_gene: .
v_gene: TRBV4-2
j_gene: TRBJ1-5

CDR3aa: CASSLGSIWDRNTGELFF
CDR3nt: TGTGCCAGCAGCTTAGGCTCCATCTGGGACAGAAACACCGGGGAGCTGTTTTTT
abundance: .
d_gene: TRBD1
v_gene: TRBV11-3
j_gene: TRBJ2-2

CDR3aa: CAWSGGGFGQPQHF
CDR3nt: TGTGCCTGGAGTGGGGGGGGCTTTGGGCAGCCCCAGCATTTT
abundance: .
d_gene: .
v_gene: TRBV30
j_gene: TRBJ1-5

CDR3aa: CASSPGLAETQYF
CDR3nt: TGTGCCAGCAGCCCTGGACTAGCGGAGACCCAGTACTTC
abundance: .
d_gene: TRBD2
v_gene: TRBV7-8
j_gene: TRBJ2-5

CDR3aa: CASSQARTGIGYTF
CDR3nt: TGTGCCAGCAGCCAAGCTCGGACAGGGATTGGCTACACCTTC
abundance: .
d_gene: TRBD1
v_gene: TRBV14
j_gene: TRBJ1-2

CDR3aa: CASSWGTANEQYF
CDR3nt: TGCGCCAGCAGCTGGGGGACAGCTAACGAGCAGTACTTC
abundance: .
d_gene: TRBD1
v_gene: TRBV5-1
j_gene: TRBJ2-7

CDR3aa: CASRVAGANTGELFF
CDR3nt: TGCGCCAGCCGCGTGGCCGGGGCGAACACCGGGGAGCTGTTTTTT
abundance: .
d_gene: .
v_gene: TRBV5-1
j_gene: TRBJ2-2

CDR3aa: CASSLGVENTIYF
CDR3nt: TGCGCCAGCAGCTTAGGGGTCGAGAACACCATATATTTT
abundance: .
d_gene: .
v_gene: TRBV5-1
j_gene: TRBJ1-3

CDR3aa: CASTTIGGENTIYF
CDR3nt: TGTGCCAGCACAACAATTGGGGGGGAAAACACCATATATTTT
abundance: .
d_gene: .
v_gene: TRBV6-5
j_gene: TRBJ1-3

CDR3aa: CASSFRGTNEKLFF
CDR3nt: TGTGCCAGCAGCTTCCGGGGAACTAATGAAAAACTGTTTTTT
abundance: .
d_gene: .
v_gene: TRBV28
j_gene: TRBJ1-4

CDR3aa: CASSPGRTNSPLHF
CDR3nt: TGTGCCAGCTCACCGGGGAGGACTAATTCACCCCTCCACTTT
abundance: once
d_gene: .
v_gene: TRBV18
j_gene: TRBJ1-6

CDR3aa: CATSAPSGRLYNEQFF
CDR3nt: TGTGCCACCAGTGCTCCAAGCGGGAGACTCTACAATGAGCAGTTCTTC
abundance: .
d_gene: TRBD2
v_gene: TRBV24-1
j_gene: TRBJ2-1

CDR3aa: CASSLGGGRYNEQFF
CDR3nt: TGTGCCAGCAGTTTAGGAGGCGGGAGGTACAATGAGCAGTTCTTC
abundance: .
d_gene: TRBD2
v_gene: TRBV28
j_gene: TRBJ2-1

CDR3aa: CASSTQFYGYTF
CDR3nt: TGTGCCAGCAGCACGCAGTTCTATGGCTACACCTTC
abundance: once
d_gene: .
v_gene: TRBV28
j_gene: TRBJ1-2

CDR3aa: CASYYTLEGTEAFF
CDR3nt: TGTGCCAGCTACTACACCCTCGAGGGCACTGAAGCTTTCTTT
abundance: .
d_gene: .
v_gene: TRBV28
j_gene: TRBJ1-1

CDR3aa: CASRAGSGANVLTF
CDR3nt: TGTGCCAGCAGGGCGGGCTCTGGGGCCAACGTCCTGACTTTC
abundance: .
d_gene: .
v_gene: TRBV2
j_gene: TRBJ2-6

CDR3aa: CASTPTGVPRELFF
CDR3nt: TGTGCCAGCACCCCGACAGGGGTACCCAGGGAGCTGTTTTTT
abundance: .
d_gene: TRBD1
v_gene: TRBV2
j_gene: TRBJ2-2

CDR3aa: CASSGQGGYEQYF
CDR3nt: TGCGCCAGCAGCGGACAGGGAGGCTACGAGCAGTACTTC
abundance: .
d_gene: TRBD1
v_gene: TRBV10-2
j_gene: TRBJ2-7

CDR3aa: CASSQGGRGIYEQYF
CDR3nt: TGCGCCAGCAGCCAGGGGGGGAGGGGGATCTACGAGCAGTACTTC
abundance: .
d_gene: .
v_gene: TRBV4-3
j_gene: TRBJ2-7

CDR3aa: CASRQGVYEQYF
CDR3nt: TGTGCCAGCAGACAGGGGGTCTACGAGCAGTACTTC
abundance: .
d_gene: TRBD1
v_gene: TRBV6-5
j_gene: TRBJ2-7

CDR3aa: CASSSSPGTGGGTGELFF
CDR3nt: TGCGCCAGCAGCTCTAGTCCCGGGACAGGGGGCGGAACCGGGGAGCTGTTTTTT
abundance: .
d_gene: TRBD1
v_gene: TRBV5-1
j_gene: TRBJ2-2

CDR3aa: CASSLMRNQETQYF
CDR3nt: TGTGCCAGCAGCTTAATGCGGAATCAAGAGACCCAGTACTTC
abundance: .
d_gene: .
v_gene: TRBV7-2
j_gene: TRBJ2-5